Below, 12 T cell receptor beta chains from the same sample are listed, as sequenced in a study of shared clonotypes between healthy human individuals. This table comes from immunoSEQ multiplex PCR, and its TCRdb copy is limited to in-frame clones, with some not included. This sample carries 1,500,000 or so clones, approximately 98.5% of them seen once, and the ten largest clones take approximately 0.4%. The sequenced sample consisted of naive CD4+ T cells sorted from blood. Subset noted: CD45RA+ positively selected. The receptor set was obtained from a man between 25 and 39 years old in good health.

The genes are TRBV28 and TRBJ1-5, with a weak D call TRBD1 (5 bases). V was cut by 3 bases and J by 11 bases, with 14 bases left in between. The CDR3 covers 13 residues. CDR1 is MDHEN and CDR2 is SYDVKM in the germline V gene. This CDR3 reads CASSFSRGPAQHF. CDR3 DNA: TGTGCCAGCAGTTTCTCGAGGGGTCCTGCCCAGCATTTT.

The rearrangement uses TRBV4-3 and TRBJ2-2; 11 nucleotides match TRBD2. This CDR3 is built from 16 residues. Trimming removed 1 base from V and 7 bases from J; junction bases left unmatched: 5. Germline lookup yields CDR1 LGHNA and CDR2 YSLEER. CDR3: CASSQVSGRAVGELFF. The CDR3 DNA sequence: TGCGCCAGCAGCCAAGTTAGCGGGAGGGCAGTCGGGGAGCTGTTTTTT.

Details on this clone: A much larger clonotype is one base distant, so this may be a read error. V and J are TRBV9 and TRBJ1-1; tentative D call: TRBD1 (5 bases). Trimming stripped 0 bases from V and 4 bases from J, with 7 bases between. CDR1 and CDR2 (germline): SGDLS, YYNGEE. CDR3 length equals 13 residues. CDR3 region: CASSVGGTTEAFF. The CDR3 DNA reads TGTGCCAGCAGCGTAGGGGGGACCACTGAAGCTTTCTTT.

This chain joins TRBV9 and TRBJ2-1; 8 bases align to TRBD1. Per the germline V gene, CDR1 is SGDLS and CDR2 is YYNGEE. Trimming cost V 0 bases and J 4 bases; bases outside gene matches: 3. This CDR3 comprises 15 residues. In DNA, the CDR3 is TGTGCCAGCAGCGTAGACAGGGGGAAGTACAATGAGCAGTTCTTC. Translation: CASSVDRGKYNEQFF.

This sequence joins TRBV5-4 and TRBJ1-2, with 7 bases matching TRBD1. The length of the CDR3 is 12 residues. Per germline, CDR1 SGHNT and CDR2 YYREEE (reference sequence). With V trimmed by 3 bases and J by 13 bases, 9 bases remained unmatched. DNA for the CDR3: TGTGCCAGCAGCTCCAGTTTGCAGGGGGGCACCTTC. Translated, it gives CASSSSLQGGTF. The entire variable domain, with the rest obtained from reference TRBV5-4 and TRBJ1-2, is as follows: ETGVTQSPTHLIKTRGQQVTLRCSSQSGHNTVSWYQQALGQGPQFIFQYYREEENGRGNFPPRFSGLQFPNYSSELNVNALELDDSALYLCASSSSLQGGTFGSGTRLTVV.

This chain connects TRBV27 to TRBJ2-2; D is possibly TRBD1 (6 bases). CDR3 length: 15 amino acids. Trimming took off 3 bases at V and 3 bases at J, with 11 bases between the two ends. Germline V gene data show CDR1 as MNHEY and CDR2 as SMNVEV (reference sequence). The CDR3 here is CASSFPRGDTGELFF. The CDR3 DNA reads as TGTGCCAGCAGTTTTCCCAGGGGCGACACCGGGGAGCTGTTTTTT.

This clone appeared a single time. The V call is TRBV27, the J call TRBJ2-3; 11 bases match TRBD2. This CDR3 contains 16 residues. Germline V gene lookup returns CDR1 MNHEY and CDR2 SMNVEV (reference sequence). V lost 4 bases to trimming and J lost 0 bases; unmatched junction nucleotides: 3. This CDR3 is CASSSWTSGSTDTQYF. Here the CDR3 DNA reads TGTGCCAGCAGTTCCTGGACTAGCGGGAGCACAGATACGCAGTATTTT.

The chain is built from TRBV15 and TRBJ2-6, with a tentative D call TRBD1 (6 bases). CDR3 length: 16 residues. With 5 bases removed from V and 0 bases from J, the gap between germline ends came to 11 bases. The germline V gene encodes CDR1 LNHNV and CDR2 YYDKDF (reference sequence). CDR3 sequence: CATSGGQYSGANVLTF. The DNA of the CDR3 is TGTGCCACCAGCGGAGGACAGTACTCTGGGGCCAACGTCCTGACTTTC.

The J gene is TRBJ2-3, the V gene TRBV6-5; 12 nucleotides line up with TRBD2. The CDR3 runs 15 residues. Unmatched junction bases numbered 5, after V lost 7 bases and J lost 3 bases. Per the germline V gene, CDR1 is MNHEY and CDR2 is SVGAGI. DNA for the CDR3: TGTGCCAGCACCGGACTAGCGGGACTAACAGATACGCAGTATTTT. Translated, it gives CASTGLAGLTDTQYF.

This chain connects TRBV28 to TRBJ2-7; TRBD1 aligns across 9 bases. CDR3 length: 12 amino acids. Germline assignment: CDR1 MDHEN and CDR2 SYDVKM. The junction had 2 bases not matched to a gene; V was cut back by 8 bases and J by 3 bases. The CDR3 bases are TGTGCCAGCGAGGACAGGGGCTACGAGCAGTACTTC. It is translated as CASEDRGYEQYF.

As regards this clone: The sample carries other DNA sequences with the same CDR3. J is TRBJ2-2 and V is TRBV7-3; TRBD2 matches 10 bases. Germline V gene sequence: CDR1 SGHTA, CDR2 FQGTGA. V trimming: 1 base; J trimming: 1 base; junction bases outside the gene matches: 0. The CDR3 is 16 residues long. DNA for the CDR3: TGTGCCAGCAGCTTAAGACTAGCGGGGAACACCGGGGAGCTGTTTTTT. Translating it yields CASSLRLAGNTGELFF.

The chain links TRBV7-3 to TRBJ2-1; possibly TRBD1 or TRBD2 for D (6 bases each). This CDR3 region has 15 residues. Germline V gene sequence: CDR1 SGHTA, CDR2 FQGTGA. Trimming stripped 2 bases from V and 1 base from J, with 9 bases between. The CDR3 DNA sequence: TGTGCCAGCAGCTTAGAAGGGGGGTCCTACAATGAGCAGTTCTTC. Protein sequence: CASSLEGGSYNEQFF.